This entry features one T cell receptor (beta chain) sequence. Germline V gives CDR1 MNHNS, CDR2 SASEGT. Trimming removed 6 bases at V and 7 bases at J, with 15 bases between. The CDR3 totals 13 residues. This sample is drawn from a study of blood T cell repertoires in COVID-19. Across the study: Italy, Spain and the United States were the sources of the convalescent and acute COVID-19 samples.

In the original processing: Estimated nucleated cell counts came from reference gene primer amplification. TCRdb keeps only in-frame clones here, not all; method: immunoSEQ multiplex PCR. The DNA was the basis for D and trimming; V, J and clone size are from that table. The sample consists of 45,000 to 55,000 clones, 90% of them appearing once. The rearrangement links TRBV6-1 to TRBJ1-2; maybe TRBD1 (5 bases). The TCR was taken from a woman aged 40 to 50 with active COVID-19. Sequencing was done on a sample of peripheral blood. This CDR3 reads CASSRQSPAGYTF. DNA of the CDR3: TGTGCCAGCAGCCGACAGTCCCCAGCTGGCTACACCTTC.